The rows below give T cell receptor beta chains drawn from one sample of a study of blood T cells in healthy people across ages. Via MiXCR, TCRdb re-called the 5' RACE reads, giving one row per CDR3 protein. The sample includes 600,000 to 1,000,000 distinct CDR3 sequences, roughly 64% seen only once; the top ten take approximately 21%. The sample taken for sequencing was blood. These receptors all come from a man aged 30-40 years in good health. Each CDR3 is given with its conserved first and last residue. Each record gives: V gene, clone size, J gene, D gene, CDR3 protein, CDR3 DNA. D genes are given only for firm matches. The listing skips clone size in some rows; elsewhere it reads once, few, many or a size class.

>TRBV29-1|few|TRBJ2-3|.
CSVGGGTDTQYF
TGCAGCGTTGGGGGGGGCACAGATACGCAGTATTTT
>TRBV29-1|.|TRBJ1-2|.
CGVTRTGVGGYTF
TGCGGCGTTACTAGAACAGGAGTCGGTGGCTACACCTTC
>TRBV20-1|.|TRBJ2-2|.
CSARALATGSTGELFF
TGCAGCGCTAGAGCGTTAGCGACTGGATCCACCGGGGAGCTGTTTTTT
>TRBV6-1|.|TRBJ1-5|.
CASTGREGGFNQPQHF
TGTGCCAGCACCGGAAGGGAGGGGGGTTTCAATCAGCCCCAGCATTTT
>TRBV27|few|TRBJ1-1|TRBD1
CASGTGGQTVSEAFF
TGTGCCAGCGGGACAGGTGGACAAACAGTCTCTGAAGCTTTCTTT
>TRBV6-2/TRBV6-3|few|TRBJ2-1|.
CASSTWDYNEQFF
TGTGCCAGCAGTACCTGGGACTACAATGAGCAGTTCTTC
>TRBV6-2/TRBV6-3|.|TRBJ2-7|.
CASSPHDRYEQYF
TGTGCCAGCAGTCCCCACGACAGGTACGAGCAGTACTTC
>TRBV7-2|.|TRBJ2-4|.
CASSLGRGDLGEQYF
TGTGCCAGCAGCTTAGGCAGAGGGGACCTGGGGGAGCAGTACTTC
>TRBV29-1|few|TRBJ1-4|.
CSVEVRGAEKLFF
TGCAGCGTTGAAGTGAGAGGGGCCGAAAAACTGTTTTTT
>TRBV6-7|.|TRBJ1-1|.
CASRNRDGNTGAFF
TGTGCCAGCAGAAATAGGGACGGCAACACTGGAGCTTTCTTT
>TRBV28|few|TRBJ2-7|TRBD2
CASSSGTRSYEQYF
TGTGCCAGCAGCTCCGGGACTAGGTCCTACGAGCAGTACTTC
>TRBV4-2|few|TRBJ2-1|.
CASSQEFLDEQFF
TGTGCCAGCAGCCAAGAATTTTTGGATGAGCAGTTCTTC
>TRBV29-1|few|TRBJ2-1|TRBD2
CSVARTSGSEQFF
TGCAGCGTTGCCCGGACTAGCGGGTCTGAGCAGTTCTTC
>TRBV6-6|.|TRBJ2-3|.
CASSYIARASTDTQYF
TGTGCCAGCAGTTACATAGCGCGCGCTAGCACAGATACGCAGTATTTT
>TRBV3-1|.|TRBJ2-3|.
CASSQRWLAESTDTQYF
TGTGCCAGCAGCCAAAGATGGCTAGCAGAGAGCACAGATACGCAGTATTTT
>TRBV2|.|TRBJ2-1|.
CASLRGPGGSYNEQFF
TGTGCCAGCCTTAGGGGGCCGGGGGGATCCTACAATGAGCAGTTCTTC
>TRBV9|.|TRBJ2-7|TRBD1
CASSPGTGNGAEQYF
TGTGCCAGCAGCCCAGGGACAGGGAATGGGGCCGAGCAGTACTTC
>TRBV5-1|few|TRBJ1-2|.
CASSVSLANYGYTF
TGCGCCAGCAGCGTGAGCTTAGCTAACTATGGCTACACCTTC
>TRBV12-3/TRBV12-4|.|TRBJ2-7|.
CASSLVFRGGEQYF
TGTGCCAGCAGTTTAGTCTTTAGGGGTGGCGAGCAGTACTTC
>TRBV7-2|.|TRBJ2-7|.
CASSLGAPDYEQYF
TGTGCCAGCAGCTTGGGGGCTCCGGACTACGAGCAGTACTTC
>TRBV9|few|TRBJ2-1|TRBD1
CASSVTGQGIMGGGRNEQFF
TGTGCCAGCAGCGTAACGGGACAGGGCATTATGGGGGGTGGTCGCAATGAGCAGTTCTTC
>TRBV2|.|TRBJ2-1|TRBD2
CASSQTSGRASEQFF
TGTGCCAGCAGCCAAACTAGCGGGAGGGCCTCTGAGCAGTTCTTC
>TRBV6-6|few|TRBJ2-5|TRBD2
CASSYGVAGEGRETQYF
TGTGCCAGCAGTTACGGAGTAGCGGGAGAAGGGAGAGAGACCCAGTACTTC
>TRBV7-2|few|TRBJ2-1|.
CASSGRFGPGGQFF
TGTGCCAGCAGCGGCCGATTTGGGCCTGGAGGGCAGTTCTTC
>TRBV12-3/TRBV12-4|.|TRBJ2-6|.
CASSWVSGANVLTF
TGTGCCAGCAGTTGGGTTTCTGGGGCCAACGTCCTGACTTTC
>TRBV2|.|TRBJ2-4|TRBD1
CASLGDRVTNIQYF
TGTGCCAGCCTCGGGGACAGGGTTACGAACATTCAGTACTTC
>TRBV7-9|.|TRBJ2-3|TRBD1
CASSSAGTGTDTQYF
TGTGCCAGCAGCTCTGCCGGGACAGGGACAGATACGCAGTATTTT
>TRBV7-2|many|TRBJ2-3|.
CASSLGVTTDTQYF
TGTGCCAGCAGCTTAGGAGTCACTACAGATACGCAGTATTTT
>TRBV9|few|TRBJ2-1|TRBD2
CASSPGLAGEYEQFF
TGTGCCAGCAGCCCCGGACTAGCGGGAGAGTATGAGCAGTTCTTC
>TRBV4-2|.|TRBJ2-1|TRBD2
CASSQAAGTSDNEQFF
TGTGCCAGCAGCCAAGCCGCCGGGACTAGCGACAATGAGCAGTTCTTC
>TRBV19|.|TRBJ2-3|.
CASGYPGDTQYF
TGTGCCAGTGGATACCCGGGGGATACGCAGTATTTT
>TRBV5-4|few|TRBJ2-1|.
CASSLTSDAGNEQFF
TGTGCCAGCAGCTTGACGTCTGACGCGGGCAATGAGCAGTTCTTC
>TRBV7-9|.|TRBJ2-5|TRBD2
CASSLTSGRQETQYF
TGTGCCAGCAGCTTAACTAGCGGGCGCCAAGAGACCCAGTACTTC
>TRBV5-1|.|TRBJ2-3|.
CASSSERVPTDTQYF
TGCGCCAGCAGTTCAGAGAGGGTGCCCACAGATACGCAGTATTTT
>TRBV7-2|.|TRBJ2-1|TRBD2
CASSLDMTSGRQYNEQFF
TGTGCCAGCAGCTTAGATATGACTAGCGGGAGGCAATACAATGAGCAGTTCTTC
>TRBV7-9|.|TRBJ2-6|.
CAGSGANVLTF
TGTGCCGGTTCTGGGGCCAACGTCCTGACTTTC
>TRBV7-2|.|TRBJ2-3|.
CASSRDGHTDTQYF
TGTGCCAGCAGCCGGGACGGCCACACAGATACGCAGTATTTT